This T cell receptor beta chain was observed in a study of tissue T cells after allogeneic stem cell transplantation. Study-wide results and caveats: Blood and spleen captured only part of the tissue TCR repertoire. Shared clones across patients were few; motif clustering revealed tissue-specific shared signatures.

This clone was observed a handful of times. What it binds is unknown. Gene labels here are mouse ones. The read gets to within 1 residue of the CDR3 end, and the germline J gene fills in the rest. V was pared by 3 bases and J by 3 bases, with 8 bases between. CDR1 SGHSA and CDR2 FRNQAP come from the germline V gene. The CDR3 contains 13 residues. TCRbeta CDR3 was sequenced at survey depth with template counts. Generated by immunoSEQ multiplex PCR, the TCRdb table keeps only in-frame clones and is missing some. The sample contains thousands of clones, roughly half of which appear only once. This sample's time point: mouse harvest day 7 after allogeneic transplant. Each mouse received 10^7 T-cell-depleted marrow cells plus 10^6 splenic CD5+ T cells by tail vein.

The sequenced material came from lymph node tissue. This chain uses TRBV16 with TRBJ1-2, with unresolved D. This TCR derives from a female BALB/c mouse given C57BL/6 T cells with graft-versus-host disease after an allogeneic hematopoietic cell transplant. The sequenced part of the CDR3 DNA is TGTGCAAGCAGCTTTCGGGAGGACTCCGACTACACC. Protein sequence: CASSFREDSDYT. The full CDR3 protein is CASSFREDSDYTF. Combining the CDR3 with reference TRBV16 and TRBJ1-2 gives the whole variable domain NAGVIQTPRHKVTGKGQEATLWCEPISGHSAVFWYRQTIVQGLEFLTYFRNQAPIDDSGMPKERFSAQMPNQSHSTLKIQSTQPQDSAVYLCASSFREDSDYTFGSGTRLLVI.